This TCR beta chain was documented in a study of post-analysis software for immune sequencing data. On the study more broadly: Relapsing-remitting, secondary progressive and progressive-relapsing multiple sclerosis courses were included.

The CDR3 consists of 15 residues. V dropped 1 base and J dropped 4; count of bases not matched to a gene: 6. CDR1 SGHDN and CDR2 FVKESK come from the germline V gene. This clonotype was counted a few times. What it binds is unknown. Findings and limits, study-wide: Elevated frequency relative to controls characterized roughly five TRBV segments in patients, TRBV5-6, TRBV5-1 and TRBV20-1 among them. When compared against controls, multiple sclerosis patients showed significantly lower normalized Chao1 diversity. By F measure, samples from a shared preparation batch strongly co-clustered.

Sequencing libraries made from TCR beta cDNA carried unique molecular identifiers. Between about 1 and 11 million T cells gave rise to hundreds of thousands of cDNA molecules. TCRdb re-called the PCR reads with MiXCR, one entry per CDR3 protein. The sample records 150,000 to 200,000 distinct CDR3 sequences, around 30% being singletons. The source material was blood. The chain uses TRBV14 and TRBJ2-7, with 8 bases fitting TRBD2. This TCR came from a girl aged 10-17 years with multiple sclerosis. The DNA for the CDR3 is TGTGCCAGCAGCCAAGCCAGCGGGAGATTTTACGAGCAGTACTTC. Protein: CASSQASGRFYEQYF.